This T cell receptor (beta chain) emerged from a study of Graves' ophthalmopathy and Graves' hyperthyroidism. Participants with hyperthyroidism, aged 18 to 65, were newly diagnosed with under 2 months' duration. Study-wide results and limits: Most expanded clonotypes in thyroid above 0.001 frequency also showed up in blood.

RNA transcripts were the source from which TCR beta CDR3 regions were amplified. Amplification began with first-round RT-PCR using HTBI primers, then second-round multiplex PCR was performed. TCRdb re-called the multiplex PCR reads with MiXCR, one entry per CDR3 protein. The data hold hundreds of thousands of distinct CDR3 sequences, with roughly 21% observed a single time. The table lists this clonotype with many counts. Antigen: not known. The CDR3 totals 13 residues. Looked up from germline, CDR1 is MDHEN and CDR2 is SYDVKM. V lost 5 bases, J lost 3 bases, and 11 bases lay in between. The chain uses TRBV28 and TRBJ2-7; unclear D gene. The source is a woman aged 18-29 years with stable Graves' hyperthyroidism. Material for sequencing was peripheral blood. CDR3 loop: CASSTIDIYEQYF. As DNA, the CDR3 is TGTGCCAGCAGTACGATCGACATCTACGAGCAGTACTTC.